This record concerns one T cell receptor (beta chain) sequence. The table lists this clonotype with a few counts. This receptor's antigen is unknown. Within one base of it there is no much larger clone, and no base qualities were kept. The data were taken from a study of human T cells and chemical hapten exposure (dated by TCRdb to the early 2020s). For the wider study: For sensitization, 2% DPC in acetone was applied to a roughly 2 cm by roughly 2 cm area of upper inner arm skin. Nearly 30 alopecia patients provided blood for TCR sequencing at one to four time points (pre-sensitization, 2, 6 and 24 weeks). Blood samples were taken from patients before sensitization (week 0) and then at 2, 6 and about 24 weeks after DPC sensitization. The libraries were sequenced as a pool, and the TCR yield per sample differed mostly because of small variations in library volumes within the pool. The patient cohort, mostly female, included alopecia areata with under or over 50% scalp involvement, alopecia totalis and alopecia universalis. Throughout the study period of approximately 23 weeks, patients also received therapeutic DPC doses to the scalp every week. Patch testing was done on the upper back using Finn chambers containing 0.01% DPC, and results were scored after 6 days according to International Contact Dermatitis Research Group standards. The study tracked peripheral blood TCR repertoire changes in vivo during primary and secondary sensitization to the hapten diphenylcyclopropenone (DPC) in alopecia patients. The study at large found these results: Expanded TCRs formed significantly more large CDR3 similarity clusters than pre-sensitization or healthy control sets, consistent with antigen-driven responses. After repeated subsampling, changes were observed in the strength of the expansion versus patch-test correlation and in the threshold at which the correlation became significant. DPC sensitization did not change how many TCRs were above 1 in 1000 frequency, and no evidence was found of alterations in global repertoire structure. Patch test score correlated positively with the number of PT1 expanded TCRs, reaching significance at thresholds 8, 16 and 32 but not at 4. Because all patients had alopecia, a presumed autoimmune disease, the immune response of the patients might differ from that of healthy individuals.

In the paper's terms, the time point label means: patch test 1, 2 weeks after DPC sensitization. The sample's treatment or condition label, decoded: therapeutic diphenylcyclopropenone sensitization with weekly scalp DPC. At every patch-test visit, the blood draw took place before the patch test was put on. Eligible patients were aged 18 to 70, diagnosed with alopecia, deemed suitable for DPC therapy, and excluded if pregnant. Total RNA was isolated from unfractionated whole blood collected in Tempus Blood RNA tubes. Library prep was done by RACE. Sequencing instrument: NextSeq 500. During library preparation, unique molecular identifiers were attached to individual cDNA molecules so that TCRs could be counted quantitatively and reproducibly. From each blood RNA sample, both TCR alpha and TCR beta chains were sequenced. The paper's data handling went like this. Samples had a median of about 96,000 TCRs, with a range from roughly 20,000 to 700,000. V, J and CDR3 annotation of the TCR reads was carried out using the Decombinator software suite. Every sample was subsampled to the same number of TCRs (28,000) for the PS versus PT1 abundance plots. TCRs were defined as expanded if absent before sensitization and observed at least eight times at the 2-week time point. TCRdb ran its own pipeline on the public reads, namely fastp trimming at Q25 and MiXCR clone calling, and kept in-frame beta chains. Merged by CDR3 protein, the rows form single entries marked with the most common genes and DNA. The V and J calls, along with clone size, are taken from TCRdb and not from the paper's own processing. Here the sample has roughly 70,000 distinct CDR3 sequences; about 32% occur a single time. In total, the top ten clones hold about 8.9% of the sample.

The CDR3 starts with the cysteine, ends with the phenylalanine, and has 14 residues. The CDR3 DNA has 42 bases and is translated from base 1. The germline V gene (reference sequence) sets CDR1 to SEHNR and CDR2 to FQNEAQ. V is clipped by 1 base and J by 6 bases, and the sequence between their germline boundaries is 12 bases long. This clonotype originated in a man aged 35-49 years with alopecia areata. Some clones in this sample may be carry-over from other donors' samples. The chain links TRBV7-9 with TRBJ1-2; TRBD1 might be the D gene, on 6 matching bases. Sample: whole blood, taken in connection with sensitization to the hapten diphenylcyclopropenone (DPC). The sequence in DNA is TGTGCCAGCAGCTTAGGTGGGGGCACGAATGGCTACACCTTC. The translation is CASSLGGGTNGYTF.